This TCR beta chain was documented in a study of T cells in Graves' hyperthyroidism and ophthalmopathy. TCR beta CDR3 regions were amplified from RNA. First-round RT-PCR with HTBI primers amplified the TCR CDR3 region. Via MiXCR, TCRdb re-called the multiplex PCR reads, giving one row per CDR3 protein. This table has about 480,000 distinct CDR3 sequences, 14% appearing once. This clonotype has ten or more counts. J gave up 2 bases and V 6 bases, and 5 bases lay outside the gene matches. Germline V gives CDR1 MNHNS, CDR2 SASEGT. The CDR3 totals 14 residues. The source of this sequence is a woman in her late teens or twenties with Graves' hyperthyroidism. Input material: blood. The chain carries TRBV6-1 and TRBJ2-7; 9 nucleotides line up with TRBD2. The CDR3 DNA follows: TGTGCCAGCAGGACTAGCGGAGGAACCTACGAGCAGTACGTC. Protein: CASRTSGGTYEQYV.